This record covers a single T cell receptor beta chain. The antigen is unknown. This entry belongs to a study of vaccination effects on CD4 cells after COVID-19. Study information: Sampling occurred 16 days and one week pre-vaccination in two convalescent patients.

Sequencing was preceded by expansion of antigen-specific CD4+ T cells with viral peptide pools in the ViraFEST assay. Following culture for roughly 10 days, CD4+ T cells were isolated. It was between March and December 2020 that the person had a SARS-CoV-2 infection confirmed by PCR. The CDR3 has 15 residues. The germline V gene has CDR1 SGHVS and CDR2 FQNEAQ. After removal of 5 bases from V and 5 bases from J, the junction contained 11 bases not matched to a gene. The assay was immunoSEQ multiplex PCR, and TCRdb's table has in-frame clones only and misses some. The data hold under 60,000 clones, with around 80% observed a single time. Study-wide points: Mainly new clones induced by vaccination were found among post-vaccine spike-reactive clones in convalescents.

The input for sequencing was CD4+ T cells from PBMCs cultured with HIV peptides, taken before COVID-19 vaccination. Subset given: HIV-1 Nef peptide pool negative control/reference culture. The V gene is TRBV7-8, the J gene TRBJ2-7, with 8 bases identical to TRBD1. This receptor was taken from a human donor who had a prior SARS-CoV-2 infection. CDR3 protein: CASSHKTGVRDEQYF. The CDR3 bases are TGTGCCAGCAGCCATAAGACAGGGGTAAGGGACGAGCAGTACTTC.